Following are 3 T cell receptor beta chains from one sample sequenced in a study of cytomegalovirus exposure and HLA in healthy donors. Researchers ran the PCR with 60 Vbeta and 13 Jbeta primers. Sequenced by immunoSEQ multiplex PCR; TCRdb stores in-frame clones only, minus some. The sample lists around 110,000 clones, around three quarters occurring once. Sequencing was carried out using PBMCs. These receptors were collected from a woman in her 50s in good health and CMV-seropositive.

CDR3 protein: CASSAGLAGSSYEQYF. DNA of the CDR3: TGTGCCAGCAGCGCCGGACTAGCGGGGAGCTCCTACGAGCAGTACTTC. The V and J genes are TRBV5-6 and TRBJ2-7; TRBD2 matches at 12 bases. The CDR3 loop spans 16 amino acids. CDR1 is SGHDT and CDR2 is YYEEEE in the germline V gene. Trimming took 4 bases from V and 0 from J; bases not matched to a gene: 5.

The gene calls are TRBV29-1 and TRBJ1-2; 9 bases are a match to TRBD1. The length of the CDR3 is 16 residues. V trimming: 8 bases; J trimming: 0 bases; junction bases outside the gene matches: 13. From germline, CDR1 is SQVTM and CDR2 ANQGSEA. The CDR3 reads CSITGTGSGANYGYTF. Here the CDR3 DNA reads TGCAGCATCACCGGGACAGGGAGTGGAGCTAACTATGGCTACACCTTC.

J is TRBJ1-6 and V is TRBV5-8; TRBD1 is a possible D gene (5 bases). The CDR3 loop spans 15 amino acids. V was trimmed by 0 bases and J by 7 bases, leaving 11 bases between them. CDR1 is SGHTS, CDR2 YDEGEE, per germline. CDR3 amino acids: CASSLVDSANSPLHF. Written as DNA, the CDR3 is TGTGCCAGCAGCTTGGTTGACAGCGCGAATTCACCCCTCCACTTT.